This TCR beta chain appears in the sequencing data of a study of circulating and synovial CD4+ cells in juvenile arthritis. Findings and caveats of the study: Deeper sequencing increased measured overlap with synovial clonotypes. CPL versus bulk CD4 samples: T cell genome counts differed by at least an order of magnitude. Circulating pathogenic-like and bulk T cells looked alike by Vbeta family usage.

Comment on this clone: Its cognate antigen is unknown.

CDR1 is LGHNA, CDR2 YSLEER, per germline. The CDR3 has 15 amino acids. V lost 2 bases, J lost 9 bases, and 7 bases stayed unmatched. Assay used: immunoSEQ multiplex PCR; TCRdb lists only in-frame clones, some missing. The profile shows around 2,000 clones, 90% to 95% of them singletons. Sequences were obtained from HLA-DR+ CD4+ T cells from blood. Subset of the sample: circulating pathogenic-like lymphocytes, sorted as HLA-DR+CD14-CD3+CD4+CD25low/- blood T cells. The TCR comes from a human donor with juvenile idiopathic arthritis. The chain carries TRBV4-3 and TRBJ2-1, with 10 bases identical to TRBD2. The DNA of the CDR3 is TGCGCCAGCAGCCAACAAAAAGCGGGGGGGACTGAGCAGTTCTTC. Translated, it gives CASSQQKAGGTEQFF.